One and the same sample provided the 29 T cell receptor beta chains below, sequenced in a study of cytotoxic CD8 clonotypes in ibrutinib-treated CLL. Sequencing used immunoSEQ multiplex PCR; TCRdb keeps in-frame clones, though not all of them. The sample lists 200,000 to 250,000 clones; about three quarters were seen once. Sample: PBMCs, taken after 12 months of ibrutinib treatment. The receptors come from a human donor with chronic lymphocytic leukemia.

This clone was seen only once. The chain recombines TRBV9 with TRBJ2-1, with a weak D call TRBD2 (6 bases). The germline CDR1 and CDR2 sequences are SGDLS and YYNGEE. V lost 6 bases and J lost 4, with 14 bases in between. The CDR3 totals 14 residues. The CDR3 is CASKSGDTYNEQFF. The CDR3, as DNA: TGTGCCAGCAAATCGGGAGACACATACAATGAGCAGTTCTTC.

This clone was recorded only once. This chain connects TRBV27 to TRBJ2-6; D is possibly TRBD2 (5 bases). The length of the CDR3 is 14 residues. Germline CDR1 reads MNHEY; CDR2 reads SMNVEV (reference sequence). The V end lost 5 bases, the J end lost 6 bases, and 11 bases lay between the germline ends. In nucleotides, the CDR3 is TGTGCCAGCAGTCAAGGACTGGAGGCCAACGTCCTGACTTTC. Protein: CASSQGLEANVLTF. The full variable domain, its missing parts supplied by reference TRBV27 and TRBJ2-6, is EAQVTQNPRYLITVTGKKLTVTCSQNMNHEYMSWYRQDPGLGLRQIYYSMNVEVTDKGDVPEGYKVSRKEKRNFPLILESPSPNQTSLYFCASSQGLEANVLTFGAGSRLTVL.

The rearrangement links TRBV5-1 to TRBJ1-1; TRBD1 agrees at 10 bases. Looked up from germline, CDR1 is SGHRS and CDR2 is YFSETQ. The CDR3 consists of 15 residues. J gave up 4 bases and V 4 bases, and 7 bases lay outside the gene matches. CDR3 region: CASSRGTGEGTEAFF. In nucleotides, the CDR3 is TGCGCCAGCAGCCGAGGGACAGGGGAAGGCACTGAAGCTTTCTTT.

The rearrangement joins TRBV5-1 to TRBJ1-1; D ambiguous. The CDR3 is made up of 14 amino acids. V gave up 0 bases and J gave up 4 bases, with 10 bases separating them. From germline, CDR1 is SGHRS and CDR2 YFSETQ. The CDR3 bases are TGCGCCAGCAGCTTGGACCCCCTTGGCACTGAAGCTTTCTTT. As protein: CASSLDPLGTEAFF.

This chain links TRBV9 with TRBJ2-7; 9 bases are shared with TRBD2. CDR3 size: 16 residues. Unmatched junction bases numbered 10, after V lost 2 bases and J lost 4 bases. Germline CDR1 and CDR2: SGDLS and YYNGEE. In nucleotides, the CDR3 is TGTGCCAGCAGCGTCGGGATTAGCGGGAGTCTATACGAGCAGTACTTC. It is translated as CASSVGISGSLYEQYF.

The V and J genes are TRBV15 and TRBJ1-3; D ambiguous. From germline, CDR1 is LNHNV and CDR2 YYDKDF (reference sequence). Trimming removed 5 bases at V and 5 bases at J, with 7 bases between. This CDR3 has 12 amino acids. The chain's CDR3 is CATSRSRNTIYF. The DNA for the CDR3 is TGTGCCACCAGCCGGAGTCGAAACACCATATATTTT.

The chain carries TRBV28 and TRBJ1-3; 9 nucleotides align to TRBD1. After removal of 5 bases from V and 0 bases from J, the junction contained 2 bases not matched to a gene. Germline V gene lookup returns CDR1 MDHEN and CDR2 SYDVKM. CDR3 size: 15 residues. CDR3 coding DNA: TGTGCCAGCAGTGAGGACAGGGGCTCTGGAAACACCATATATTTT. Its translation: CASSEDRGSGNTIYF.

The chain combines TRBV6-5 with TRBJ1-1, with D perhaps TRBD1 (6 bases). CDR3 size: 13 residues. The ends were cut back, 6 bases at V and 10 bases at J, with 18 bases in the middle. CDR1 is MNHEY, CDR2 SVGAGI, per germline. The CDR3 loop is CASRATGASGAFF. The CDR3 region has the DNA TGTGCCAGCAGAGCGACAGGAGCCTCGGGAGCTTTCTTT.

The chain couples TRBV27 to TRBJ2-2; 7 bases map to TRBD1. The CDR3 length is 15 residues. V lost 5 bases, J lost 7 bases, and 10 bases stayed unmatched. Germline-derived CDR1 and CDR2 are MNHEY and SMNVEV (reference sequence). Written as DNA, the CDR3 is TGTGCCAGCAGTCCCCTAGACAGGGTTAACGGGGAGCTGTTTTTT. Protein sequence: CASSPLDRVNGELFF.

The chain is built from TRBV19 and TRBJ1-1; D may be TRBD1 (6 bases). V was clipped by 4 bases and J by 2 bases, with 14 bases between them. CDR3 length equals 15 residues. CDR1 is LNHDA and CDR2 is SQIVND in the germline V gene (reference sequence). Here the CDR3 DNA reads TGTGCCAGTAGTACCACAGGGTGGATTAACACTGAAGCTTTCTTT. Residues: CASSTTGWINTEAFF.

Only a few counts were recorded for this clone. The chain has TRBV18 and TRBJ1-2; tentative D call: TRBD1 (5 bases). From germline, CDR1 is KGHSH and CDR2 LQKENI. Deletions cut 3 bases from V and 8 bases from J, with 13 bases between. The CDR3 covers 13 residues. The CDR3 loop is CASSPSQGNGYTF. CDR3 bases: TGTGCCAGCTCACCTAGTCAGGGCAACGGCTACACCTTC. The whole variable domain, filled in from reference TRBV18 and TRBJ1-2, reads NAGVMQNPRHLVRRRGQEARLRCSPMKGHSHVYWYRQLPEEGLKFMVYLQKENIIDESGMPKERFSAEFPKEGPSILRIQQVVRGDSAAYFCASSPSQGNGYTFGSGTRLTVV.

The rearrangement uses TRBV4-2 and TRBJ2-3, with D possibly matching TRBD1 (6 bases). V gave up 6 bases and J gave up 2 bases, with 12 bases separating them. Germline CDR1 reads LGHNA; CDR2 reads YNFKEQ. CDR3 length equals 14 residues. The CDR3 DNA is TGTGCCAGCAGACCTGACAGGTTCACAGATACGCAGTATTTT. It encodes CASRPDRFTDTQYF.

This clone was seen only a few times. The genes are TRBV11-2 and TRBJ1-2; no clear D gene. CDR1 and CDR2 from the germline V gene are SGHAT and FQNNGV. The CDR3 spans 11 residues. With 3 bases removed from V and 4 bases from J, the gap between germline ends came to 3 bases. DNA of the CDR3: TGTGCCAGCAGCTTGAGCTATGGCTACACCTTC. Amino acids: CASSLSYGYTF.

The gene calls are TRBV7-2 and TRBJ1-4; no clear D. The germline V gene has CDR1 SGHTA and CDR2 FQGNSA. The CDR3 length is 13 residues. V lost 5 bases and J 6 bases, leaving 10 bases between the germline ends. The CDR3 sequence is CASSTTRDEKLFF. DNA for the CDR3: TGTGCCAGCAGCACGACTCGAGATGAAAAACTGTTTTTT.

This chain links TRBV7-3 with TRBJ2-3; D remains unclear. Germline V gives CDR1 SGHTA, CDR2 FQGTGA. The CDR3 spans 16 residues. V was clipped by 0 bases and J by 2 bases, with 12 bases between them. CDR3 region: CASSLTGLPYTDTQYF. DNA of the CDR3: TGTGCCAGCAGCTTAACAGGGCTACCGTACACAGATACGCAGTATTTT.

This clone has only a few counts. This chain links TRBV9 with TRBJ1-4; tentatively, D is TRBD1 (5 bases). V lost 4 bases to trimming and J lost 4 bases, with 11 bases between them. The germline V gene has CDR1 SGDLS and CDR2 YYNGEE. The CDR3 has 14 amino acids. The CDR3 DNA sequence: TGTGCCAGCAGCCCCCGGGGGAATAATGAAAAACTGTTTTTT. Protein: CASSPRGNNEKLFF.

The count of this clone is one. The CDR3 coding sequence is TGTGCCAGCAGGCAGGGGGATTTGAACACTGAAGCTTTCTTT. It encodes CASRQGDLNTEAFF. The rearrangement joins TRBV9 to TRBJ1-1; 7 bases line up with TRBD1. Germline V lookup: CDR1 SGDLS, CDR2 YYNGEE. Losses at the gene ends were 5 bases for V and 0 bases for J; bases not matched to a gene: 4. The CDR3 consists of 14 residues.

This chain connects TRBV30 to TRBJ2-7; D may be TRBD1 (5 bases). Germline lookup yields CDR1 GTSNPN and CDR2 SVGIG (reference sequence). This CDR3 has 14 residues. V lost 4 bases and J 2 bases, leaving 15 bases between the germline ends. The CDR3 spells CAWIPPGNTYEQYF. The CDR3 region has the DNA TGTGCCTGGATTCCCCCAGGGAATACCTACGAGCAGTACTTC. Full variable domain (missing parts from reference TRBV30 and TRBJ2-7): SQTIHQWPATLVQPVGSPLSLECTVEGTSNPNLYWYRQAAGRGLQLLFYSVGIGQISSEVPQNLSASRPQDRQFILSSKKLLLSDSGFYLCAWIPPGNTYEQYFGPGTRLTVT.

The count of this clone is one. The chain uses TRBV30 and TRBJ2-7; D is tentatively TRBD1 or TRBD2 (6 bases each). V lost 3 bases and J lost 5, with 11 bases in between. CDR1 is GTSNPN, CDR2 SVGIG, per germline (reference sequence). CDR3 length: 12 amino acids. The CDR3 DNA is TGTGCCTGGAGCCTAGGGGGGAACGAGCAGTACTTC. Translated: CAWSLGGNEQYF.

The chain combines TRBV4-3 with TRBJ2-2; the D call may be TRBD1 or TRBD2 (5 bases each). The ends were cut back, 4 bases at V and 6 bases at J, with 18 bases in the middle. The germline gives CDR1 LGHNA, CDR2 YSLEER. This CDR3 spans 16 amino acids. The CDR3 sequence: CASSPRGVYRAGELFF. CDR3 in DNA: TGCGCCAGCAGCCCCCGAGGGGTATATCGGGCCGGGGAGCTGTTTTTT.

This clone was recorded once. The J gene is TRBJ1-6, the V gene TRBV6-5; 8 bases are a match to TRBD1. J was trimmed by 7 bases and V by 0 bases; bases with no gene match: 5. The CDR3 runs 16 residues. In germline, CDR1 is MNHEY, CDR2 SVGAGI. The CDR3 sequence: CASSYSLRTGNSPLHF. The CDR3 nucleotides read TGTGCCAGCAGTTACTCCCTCAGGACAGGGAATTCACCCCTCCACTTT.

The chain combines TRBV4-3 with TRBJ2-3; no clear D gene. The ends were cut back, 1 base at V and 1 base at J, with 6 bases in the middle. This CDR3 has 14 amino acids. The germline V gene encodes CDR1 LGHNA and CDR2 YSLEER. CDR3 DNA: TGCGCCAGCAGCCAAGTCGCTCGCACAGATACGCAGTATTTT. Translating it yields CASSQVARTDTQYF.

For the CDR3, the DNA is TGCAGCGTTGAAGGTCAGGGCTACGAGCAGTACTTC. Amino acid sequence: CSVEGQGYEQYF. This chain joins TRBV29-1 and TRBJ2-7, with TRBD1 as a possible D gene (5 bases). V lost 1 base, J lost 3 bases, and 7 bases lay in between. The CDR3 is 12 amino acids. Germline V CDR1 and CDR2: SQVTM, ANQGSEA.

The V and J genes are TRBV5-1 and TRBJ1-2, with unresolved D. Trimming pared 2 bases from V and 8 bases from J, leaving 10 bases between. The CDR3 is made up of 12 amino acids. CDR1 and CDR2 from the germline V gene are SGHRS and YFSETQ. The CDR3 protein is CASSFGQIGYTF. The CDR3 region has the DNA TGCGCCAGCAGCTTTGGCCAGATCGGCTACACCTTC. The full variable domain, in which reference TRBV5-1 and TRBJ1-2 provide the parts outside the CDR3, is KAGVTQTPRYLIKTRGQQVTLSCSPISGHRSVSWYQQTPGQGLQFLFEYFSETQRNKGNFPGRFSGRQFSNSRSEMNVSTLELGDSALYLCASSFGQIGYTFGSGTRLTVV.

This clone was detected a few times. The CDR3: CASSTGPAIWANVLTF. CDR3 in DNA: TGTGCCAGCTCAACAGGCCCCGCGATTTGGGCCAACGTCCTGACTTTC. The genes are TRBV18 and TRBJ2-6, with a possible D match to TRBD1 (5 bases). The V and J ends lost 5 bases and 5 bases respectively, with 16 bases between them. The CDR3 is made up of 16 amino acids. The germline gives CDR1 KGHSH, CDR2 LQKENI.

The chain recombines TRBV2 with TRBJ2-7; 7 nucleotides align to TRBD2. Trimming at V came to 11 bases and at J to 7 bases, leaving 17 bases not matched to a gene. CDR1 is SNHLY, CDR2 FYNNEI, per germline. The CDR3 contains 14 residues. The CDR3, as DNA: TGTGCCCTAATTCCGGTTGCGGGAGAGGATGAGCAGTACTTC. Translation: CALIPVAGEDEQYF.

This clone was seen only a few times. The genes are TRBV9 and TRBJ2-1; 7 nucleotides line up with TRBD2. This CDR3 region has 15 residues. CDR1 is SGDLS, CDR2 YYNGEE, per germline. V was clipped by 0 bases and J by 3 bases; unmatched bases: 3. For the CDR3, the DNA is TGTGCCAGCAGCGTAGGGCTAGCGGACTACAATGAGCAGTTCTTC. It yields the protein CASSVGLADYNEQFF.

This chain joins TRBV4-1 and TRBJ1-2; D is ambiguous. Germline V gene data show CDR1 as MGHRA and CDR2 as YSYEKL. This CDR3 has 16 amino acids. Trimming left V 4 bases short and J 4 bases short, with 19 bases between. The CDR3 region has the DNA TGCGCCAGCAGCCTCAGCGGCCAGGACCCTCGCTATGGCTACACCTTC. It yields the protein CASSLSGQDPRYGYTF.

V usage is TRBV6-4 and J usage is TRBJ2-3, with D perhaps TRBD1 or TRBD2 (6 bases each). The CDR3 spans 17 residues. V was clipped by 0 bases and J by 6 bases, with 19 bases between them. Germline assignment: CDR1 MRHNA and CDR2 SNTAGT. CDR3 sequence: CASSDSSGVGLADTQYF. Here the CDR3 DNA reads TGTGCCAGCAGTGACTCGTCAGGGGTCGGTCTAGCGGATACGCAGTATTTT.